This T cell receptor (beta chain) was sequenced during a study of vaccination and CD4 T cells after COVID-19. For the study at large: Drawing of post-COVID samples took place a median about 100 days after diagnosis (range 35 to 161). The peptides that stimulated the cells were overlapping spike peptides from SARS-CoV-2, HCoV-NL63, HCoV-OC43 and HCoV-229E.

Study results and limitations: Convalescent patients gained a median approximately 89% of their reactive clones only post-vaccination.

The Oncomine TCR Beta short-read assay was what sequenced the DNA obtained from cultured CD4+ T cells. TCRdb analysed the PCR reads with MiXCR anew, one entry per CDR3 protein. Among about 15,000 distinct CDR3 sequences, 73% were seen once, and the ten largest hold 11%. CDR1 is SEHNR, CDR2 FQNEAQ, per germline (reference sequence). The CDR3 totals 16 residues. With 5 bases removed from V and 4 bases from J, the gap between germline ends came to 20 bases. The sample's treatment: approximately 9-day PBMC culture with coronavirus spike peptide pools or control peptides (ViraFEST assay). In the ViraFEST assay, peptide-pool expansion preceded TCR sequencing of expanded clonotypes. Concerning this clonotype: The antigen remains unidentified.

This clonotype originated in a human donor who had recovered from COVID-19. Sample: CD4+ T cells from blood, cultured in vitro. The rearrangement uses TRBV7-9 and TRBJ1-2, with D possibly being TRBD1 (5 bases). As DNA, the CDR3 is TGTGCCAGCAGCCGACCGACTACAGACAGAATCTATGGCTACACCTTC. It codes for CASSRPTTDRIYGYTF.